This T cell receptor beta chain comes out of a study of blood T cell repertoires in COVID-19 (dated by TCRdb to the early 2020s). About the study as a whole: Collaborator samples came from the United States, Italy and Spain and covered acute and convalescent phases of COVID-19. A de-identified subject ID, COVID-19 status, age in years and sex were almost always included in the sample metadata. Where HLA class I and class II types were available, the types were taken from metadata supplied by the sample provider, not from assay-based typing. The samples were drawn from two sources: the first 160 participants of the ongoing ImmuneRACE study, and 1,254 subjects contributed by 6 global collaborators. Subjects who had been exposed to COVID-19, were actively infected with it, or had recovered from it provided the deeply sampled blood TCRbeta repertoires that made up the dataset. The repertoires were released in a freely available public database meant as a resource for research on the immune response to SARS-CoV-2. The material from the prospective study consisted of cDNA or gDNA derived from T cells, B-cell-depleted T cells, or PBMCs. General study outcomes and caveats: Clinical and demographic metadata were provided uncurated, with the amount varying by source and participant.

TCRbeta CDR3 regions were amplified from genomic DNA by means of the immunoSEQ Assay, a bias-controlled multiplex PCR. The paper's processing steps were these. Nucleated cell counts per sample were estimated from amplification of reference gene primers within the assay. Sequence reads were collapsed and filtered to measure the absolute abundance of every unique TCRbeta CDR3 rearrangement. For each sample, productive Simpson clonality was calculated by taking the square root of Simpson's diversity index across productive rearrangements. The table was pulled from immuneACCESS by TCRdb, which kept in-frame rearrangements only. Such tables lose some clones; where checked, under half of the loss comes from unresolved V genes, and the rest has no known cause. The V and J calls and clone size are taken from that table; D and trimming were inferred from the DNA. Across this sample there are roughly 70,000 clones, with about nine tenths seen only once. Over 1.2% of the sample rests with the top ten.

Each collaborating institution followed its own protocols to collect whole blood in K2EDTA tubes. Collaborator samples were shipped for TCRbeta analysis as frozen whole blood, isolated PBMCs, or DNA extracted from either sample type. V and J lose 2 bases and 8 bases, and a span of 10 bases separates them. The CDR3 starts with the cysteine, ends with the phenylalanine, and has 13 residues. Here the CDR3 DNA is all that survives: 39 bases in frame from base 1. On this clone itself: The clone's antigen remains unknown. No qualities accompany the bases; no much larger clone lies one base away.

The sequence derives from a man aged 45-60 years with acute or convalescent COVID-19. Sample: peripheral blood. The V gene is TRBV12-3 or TRBV12-4 and the J gene is TRBJ2-1; no D segment can be confidently identified. The DNA sequence is TGTGCCAGCAGTTTACCTAGGTTGGATGAGCAGTTCTTC. Translation gives CASSLPRLDEQFF.